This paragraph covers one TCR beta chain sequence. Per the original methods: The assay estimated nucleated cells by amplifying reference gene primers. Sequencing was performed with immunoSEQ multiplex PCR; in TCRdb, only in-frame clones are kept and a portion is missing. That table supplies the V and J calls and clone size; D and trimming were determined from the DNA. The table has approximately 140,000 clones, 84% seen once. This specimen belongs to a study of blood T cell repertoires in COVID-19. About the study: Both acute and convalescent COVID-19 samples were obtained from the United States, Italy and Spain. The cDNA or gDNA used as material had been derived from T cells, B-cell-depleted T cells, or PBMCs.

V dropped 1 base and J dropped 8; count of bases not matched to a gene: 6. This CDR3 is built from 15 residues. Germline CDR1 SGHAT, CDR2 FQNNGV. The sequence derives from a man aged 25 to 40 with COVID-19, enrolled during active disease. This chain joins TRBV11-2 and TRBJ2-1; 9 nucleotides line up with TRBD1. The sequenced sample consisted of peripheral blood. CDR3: CASSLAGTGWDEQFF. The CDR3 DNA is TGTGCCAGCAGCTTAGCCGGGACAGGGTGGGATGAGCAGTTCTTC.